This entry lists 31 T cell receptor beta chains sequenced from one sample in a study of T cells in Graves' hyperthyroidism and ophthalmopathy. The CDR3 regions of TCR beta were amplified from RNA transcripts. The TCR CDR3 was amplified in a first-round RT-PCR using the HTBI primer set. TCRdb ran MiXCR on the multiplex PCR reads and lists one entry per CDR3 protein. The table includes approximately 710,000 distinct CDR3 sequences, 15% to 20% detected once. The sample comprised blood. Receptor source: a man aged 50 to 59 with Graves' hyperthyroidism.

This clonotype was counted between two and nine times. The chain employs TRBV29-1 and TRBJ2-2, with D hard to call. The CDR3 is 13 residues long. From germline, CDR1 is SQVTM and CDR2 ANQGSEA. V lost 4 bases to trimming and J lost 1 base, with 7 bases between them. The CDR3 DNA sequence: TGCAGCGTTGTGTTAGGGAACACCGGGGAGCTGTTTTTT. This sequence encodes CSVVLGNTGELFF.

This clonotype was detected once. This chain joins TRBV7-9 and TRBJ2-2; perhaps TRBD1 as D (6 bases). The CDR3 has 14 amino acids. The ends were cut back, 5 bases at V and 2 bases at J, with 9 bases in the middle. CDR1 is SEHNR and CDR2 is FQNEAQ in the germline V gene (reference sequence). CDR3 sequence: CASSQGINTGELFF. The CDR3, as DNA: TGTGCCAGCAGCCAGGGGATAAACACCGGGGAGCTGTTTTTT.

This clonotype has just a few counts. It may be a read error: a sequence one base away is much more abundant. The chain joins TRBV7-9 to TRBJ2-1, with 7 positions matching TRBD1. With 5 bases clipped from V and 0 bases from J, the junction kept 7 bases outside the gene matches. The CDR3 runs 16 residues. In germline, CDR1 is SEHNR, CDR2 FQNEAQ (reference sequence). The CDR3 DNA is TGTGCCAGCAGCCCCGGGACAGTTAGCTCCTACAATGAGCAGTTCTTC. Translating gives CASSPGTVSSYNEQFF.

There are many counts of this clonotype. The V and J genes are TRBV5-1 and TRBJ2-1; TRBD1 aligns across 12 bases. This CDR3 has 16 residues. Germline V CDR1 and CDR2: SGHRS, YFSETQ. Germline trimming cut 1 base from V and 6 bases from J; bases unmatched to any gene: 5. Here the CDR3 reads CASSLLRDRGLNEQFF. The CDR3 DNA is TGCGCCAGCAGCTTGCTCCGGGACAGGGGGCTCAATGAGCAGTTCTTC.

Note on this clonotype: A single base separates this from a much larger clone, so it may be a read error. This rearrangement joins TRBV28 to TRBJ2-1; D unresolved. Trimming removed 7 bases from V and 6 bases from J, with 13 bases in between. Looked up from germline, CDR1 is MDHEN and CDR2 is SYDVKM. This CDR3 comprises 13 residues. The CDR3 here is CASTDGRFNEQFF. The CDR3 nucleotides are TGTGCCAGCACCGACGGACGGTTCAATGAGCAGTTCTTC.

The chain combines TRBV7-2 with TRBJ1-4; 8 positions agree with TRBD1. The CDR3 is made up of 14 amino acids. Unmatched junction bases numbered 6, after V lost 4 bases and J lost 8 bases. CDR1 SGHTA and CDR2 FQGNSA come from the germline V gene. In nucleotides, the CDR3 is TGTGCCAGCAGCTCGGACAGGGTTGGGGAAAAACTGTTTTTT. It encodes CASSSDRVGEKLFF.

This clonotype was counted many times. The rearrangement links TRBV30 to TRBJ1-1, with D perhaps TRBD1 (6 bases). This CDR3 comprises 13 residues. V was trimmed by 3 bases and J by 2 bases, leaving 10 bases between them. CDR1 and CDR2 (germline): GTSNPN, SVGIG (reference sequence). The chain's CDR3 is CAWSSRGNTEAFF. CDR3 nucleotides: TGTGCCTGGAGCTCCAGGGGTAACACTGAAGCTTTCTTT.

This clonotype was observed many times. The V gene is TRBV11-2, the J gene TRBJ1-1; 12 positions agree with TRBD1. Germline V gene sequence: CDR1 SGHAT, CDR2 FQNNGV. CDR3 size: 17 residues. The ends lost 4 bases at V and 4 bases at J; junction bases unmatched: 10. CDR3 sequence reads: CASSWPGTGGVSTEAFF. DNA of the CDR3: TGTGCCAGCAGCTGGCCCGGGACAGGGGGCGTTAGCACTGAAGCTTTCTTT.

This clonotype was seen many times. The CDR3 bases are TGTGCCAGTTGCGAGCGGGCATCACCCTACGAGCAGTACTTC. It translates to CASCERASPYEQYF. The chain employs TRBV28 and TRBJ2-7, with D possibly matching TRBD2 (6 bases). The V gene lost 9 bases and the J gene lost 2 bases, with 17 bases spanning the gap. The CDR3 covers 14 residues. Germline values: CDR1 MDHEN, CDR2 SYDVKM. The entire variable domain, with the rest obtained from reference TRBV28 and TRBJ2-7, is as follows: DVKVTQSSRYLVKRTGEKVFLECVQDMDHENMFWYRQDPGLGLRLIYFSYDVKMKEKGDIPEGYSVSREKKERFSLILESASTNQTSMYLCASCERASPYEQYFGPGTRLTVT.

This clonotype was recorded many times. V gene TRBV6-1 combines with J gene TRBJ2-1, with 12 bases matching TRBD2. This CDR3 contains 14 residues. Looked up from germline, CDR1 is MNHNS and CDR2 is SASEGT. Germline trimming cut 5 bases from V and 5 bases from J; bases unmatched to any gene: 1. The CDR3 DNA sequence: TGTGCCAGCAGTTGGACTAGCGGGAACAATGAGCAGTTCTTC. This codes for CASSWTSGNNEQFF.

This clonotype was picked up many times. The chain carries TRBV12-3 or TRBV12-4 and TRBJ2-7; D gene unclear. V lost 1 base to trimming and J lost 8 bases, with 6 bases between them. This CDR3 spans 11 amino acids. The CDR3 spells CASSLGPQQYF. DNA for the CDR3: TGTGCCAGCAGTTTAGGACCTCAGCAGTACTTC.

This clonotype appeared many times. CDR3 in amino acids: CASSFSGVTGEQYF. The CDR3 bases are TGTGCCAGCAGTTTTTCAGGGGTTACAGGCGAGCAGTACTTC. V gene TRBV12-3 or TRBV12-4 combines with J gene TRBJ2-7; TRBD1 is a possible D gene (6 bases). Trimming removed 3 bases from V and 6 bases from J, with 15 bases in between. This CDR3 has 14 residues.

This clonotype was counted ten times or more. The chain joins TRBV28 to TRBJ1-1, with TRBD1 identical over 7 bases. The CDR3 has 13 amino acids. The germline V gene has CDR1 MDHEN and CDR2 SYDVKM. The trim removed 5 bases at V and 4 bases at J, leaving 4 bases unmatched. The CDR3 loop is CASSQTGLTEAFF. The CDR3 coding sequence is TGTGCCAGCAGTCAGACAGGGCTCACTGAAGCTTTCTTT. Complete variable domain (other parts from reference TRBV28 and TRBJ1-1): DVKVTQSSRYLVKRTGEKVFLECVQDMDHENMFWYRQDPGLGLRLIYFSYDVKMKEKGDIPEGYSVSREKKERFSLILESASTNQTSMYLCASSQTGLTEAFFGQGTRLTVV.

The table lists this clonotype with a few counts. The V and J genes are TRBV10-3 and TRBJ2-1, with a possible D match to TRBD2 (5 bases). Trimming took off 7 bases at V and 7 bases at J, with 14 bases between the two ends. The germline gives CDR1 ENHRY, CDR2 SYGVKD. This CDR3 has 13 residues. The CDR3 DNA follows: TGTGCCATCACGGGAAACTCAGAGAATGAGCAGTTCTTC. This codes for CAITGNSENEQFF.

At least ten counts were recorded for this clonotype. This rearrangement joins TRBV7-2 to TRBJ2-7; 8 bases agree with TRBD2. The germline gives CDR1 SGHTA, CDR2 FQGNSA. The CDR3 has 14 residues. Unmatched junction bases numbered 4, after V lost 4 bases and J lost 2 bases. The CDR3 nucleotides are TGTGCCAGCAGCTCCACGACTAGCGCCTACGAGCAGTACTTC. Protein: CASSSTTSAYEQYF.

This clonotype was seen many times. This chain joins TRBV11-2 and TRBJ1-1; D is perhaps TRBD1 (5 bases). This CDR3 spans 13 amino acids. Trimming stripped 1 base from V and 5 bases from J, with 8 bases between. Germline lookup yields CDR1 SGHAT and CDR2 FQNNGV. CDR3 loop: CASSLGRGTEAFF. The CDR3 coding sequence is TGTGCCAGCAGCTTAGGTCGGGGGACTGAAGCTTTCTTT.

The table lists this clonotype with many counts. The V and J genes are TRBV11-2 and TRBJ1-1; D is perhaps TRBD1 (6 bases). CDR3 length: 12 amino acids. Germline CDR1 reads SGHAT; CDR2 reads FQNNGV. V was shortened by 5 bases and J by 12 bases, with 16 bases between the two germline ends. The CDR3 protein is CASSQTQGSPFF. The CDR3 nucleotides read TGTGCCAGCAGCCAAACACAGGGTTCGCCTTTCTTT.

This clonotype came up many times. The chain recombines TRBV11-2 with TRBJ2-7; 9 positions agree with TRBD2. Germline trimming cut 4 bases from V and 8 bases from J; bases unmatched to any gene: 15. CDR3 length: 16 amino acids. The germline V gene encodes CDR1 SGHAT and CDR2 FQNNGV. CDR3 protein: CASSSPAGTSRLKQYF. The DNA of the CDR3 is TGTGCCAGCAGCTCCCCGGCGGGGACTAGCCGCCTTAAGCAGTACTTC. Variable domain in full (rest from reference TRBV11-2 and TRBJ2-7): EAGVAQSPRYKIIEKRQSVAFWCNPISGHATLYWYQQILGQGPKLLIQFQNNGVVDDSQLPKDRFSAERLKGVDSTLKIQPAKLEDSAVYLCASSSPAGTSRLKQYFGPGTRLTVT.

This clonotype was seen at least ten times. The CDR3 spells CASRTLPGQRGLGSYEQYF. DNA for the CDR3: TGTGCCAGCAGAACTTTACCGGGACAGAGGGGCTTAGGGTCCTACGAGCAGTACTTC. V gene TRBV28 combines with J gene TRBJ2-7; 7 bases align to TRBD1. The CDR3 covers 19 residues. Trimming took 6 bases from V and 1 from J; bases not matched to a gene: 21. Germline V gene sequence: CDR1 MDHEN, CDR2 SYDVKM.

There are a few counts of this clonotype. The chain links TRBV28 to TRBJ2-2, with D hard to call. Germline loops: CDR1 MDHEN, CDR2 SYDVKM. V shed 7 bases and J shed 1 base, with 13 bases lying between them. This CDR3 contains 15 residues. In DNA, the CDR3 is TGTGCCAGCATCTCCGGTCGAGGGAACACCGGGGAGCTGTTTTTT. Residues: CASISGRGNTGELFF.

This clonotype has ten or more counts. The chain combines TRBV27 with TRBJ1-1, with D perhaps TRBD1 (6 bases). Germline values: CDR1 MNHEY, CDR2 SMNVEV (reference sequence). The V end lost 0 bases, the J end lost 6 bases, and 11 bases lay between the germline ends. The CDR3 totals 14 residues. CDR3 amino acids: CASSLSSQGPEAFF. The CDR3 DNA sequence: TGTGCCAGCAGTTTATCATCACAGGGCCCTGAAGCTTTCTTT.

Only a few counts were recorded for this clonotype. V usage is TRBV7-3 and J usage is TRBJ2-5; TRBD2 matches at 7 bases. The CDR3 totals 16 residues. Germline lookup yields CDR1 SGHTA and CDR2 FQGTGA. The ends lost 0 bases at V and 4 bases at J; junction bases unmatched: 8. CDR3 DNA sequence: TGTGCCAGCAGCTTAACGGGGCTAGCGGAAGGAGAGACCCAGTACTTC. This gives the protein CASSLTGLAEGETQYF.

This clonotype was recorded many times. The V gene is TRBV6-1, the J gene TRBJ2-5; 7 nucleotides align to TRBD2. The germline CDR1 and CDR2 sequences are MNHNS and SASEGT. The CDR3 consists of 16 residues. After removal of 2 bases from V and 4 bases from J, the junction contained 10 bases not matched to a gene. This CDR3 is CASSERGSGPRETQYF. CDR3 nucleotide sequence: TGTGCCAGCAGTGAACGGGGTAGCGGGCCACGAGAGACCCAGTACTTC.

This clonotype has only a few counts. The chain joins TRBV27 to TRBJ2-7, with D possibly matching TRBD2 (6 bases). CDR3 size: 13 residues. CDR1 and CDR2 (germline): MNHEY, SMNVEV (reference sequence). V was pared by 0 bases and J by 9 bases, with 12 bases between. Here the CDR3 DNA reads TGTGCCAGCAGTTTATCCCTCTTGGGGGGGCAGTACTTC. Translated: CASSLSLLGGQYF.

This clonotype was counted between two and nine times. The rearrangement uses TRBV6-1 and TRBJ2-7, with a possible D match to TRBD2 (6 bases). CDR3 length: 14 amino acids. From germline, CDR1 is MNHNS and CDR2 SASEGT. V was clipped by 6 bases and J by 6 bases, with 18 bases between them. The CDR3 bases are TGTGCCAGCAGCCCCCGACTAGTAGAAGGCGAGCAGTACTTC. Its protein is CASSPRLVEGEQYF.

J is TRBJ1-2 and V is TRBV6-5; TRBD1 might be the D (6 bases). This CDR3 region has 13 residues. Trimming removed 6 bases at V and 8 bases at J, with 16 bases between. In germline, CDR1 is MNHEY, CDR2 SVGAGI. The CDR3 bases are TGTGCCAGCAGATTACAGGGAAAACTGGGCTACACCTTC. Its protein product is CASRLQGKLGYTF.

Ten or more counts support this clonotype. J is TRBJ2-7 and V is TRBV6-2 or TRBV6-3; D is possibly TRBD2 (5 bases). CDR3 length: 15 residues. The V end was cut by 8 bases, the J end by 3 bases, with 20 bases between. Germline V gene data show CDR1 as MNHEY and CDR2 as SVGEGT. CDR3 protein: CASFNPASGNYEQYF. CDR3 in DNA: TGTGCCAGCTTCAACCCGGCCTCCGGGAACTACGAGCAGTACTTC.

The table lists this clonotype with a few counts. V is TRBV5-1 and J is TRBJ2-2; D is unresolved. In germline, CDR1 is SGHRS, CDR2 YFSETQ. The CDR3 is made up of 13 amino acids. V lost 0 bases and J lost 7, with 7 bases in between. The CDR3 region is CASSLEGIGELFF. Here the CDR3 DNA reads TGCGCCAGCAGCTTGGAAGGAATCGGGGAGCTGTTTTTT.

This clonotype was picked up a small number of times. The CDR3 reads CSAKLAGARPYNEQFF. In DNA, the CDR3 is TGCAGTGCTAAACTAGCGGGAGCCCGACCCTACAATGAGCAGTTCTTC. This chain connects TRBV20-1 to TRBJ2-1, with 11 bases fitting TRBD2. V was pared by 4 bases and J by 2 bases, with 7 bases of the junction left unmatched. The CDR3 is 16 residues long. Germline CDR1 and CDR2: DFQATT and SNEGSKA (reference sequence).

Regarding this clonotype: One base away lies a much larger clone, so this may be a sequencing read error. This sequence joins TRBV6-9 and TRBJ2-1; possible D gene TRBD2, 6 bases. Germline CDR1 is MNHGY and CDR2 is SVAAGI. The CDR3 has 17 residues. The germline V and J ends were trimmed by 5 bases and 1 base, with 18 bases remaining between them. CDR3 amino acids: CASSIFSSVGSYNEQFF. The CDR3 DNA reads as TGTGCCAGCAGTATATTCTCTAGCGTTGGTTCCTACAATGAGCAGTTCTTC.

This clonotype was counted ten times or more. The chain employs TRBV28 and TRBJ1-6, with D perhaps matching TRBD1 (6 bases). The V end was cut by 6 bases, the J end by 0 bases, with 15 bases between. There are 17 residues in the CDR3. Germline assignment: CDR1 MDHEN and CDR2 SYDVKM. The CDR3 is CASSPPDSHSYNSPLHF. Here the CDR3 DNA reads TGTGCCAGCAGCCCACCGGACAGCCACTCCTATAATTCACCCCTCCACTTT.